The subject of this entry is one TCR beta chain. This specimen includes other DNA sequences encoding the same CDR3. Measured with immunoSEQ multiplex PCR; TCRdb has only the in-frame clones, and not every one. This table has some 100,000 clones, around 90% appearing once. The data were obtained in a study of PD-L1 blockade in urothelial cancer. Study context: Analysis of blood occurred 3 weeks (second dose) and 6 weeks after treatment start.

CDR3 length equals 13 residues. CDR1 and CDR2 (germline): MNHNS, SASEGT. The germline V and J ends were trimmed by 4 bases and 2 bases, with 8 bases remaining between them. Sequences were derived from PBMCs, sampled around atezolizumab (anti-PD-L1) treatment. The receptor was isolated from a woman of 80 years or more with urothelial cancer. This sequence joins TRBV6-1 and TRBJ1-1; D remains ambiguous. DNA for the CDR3: TGTGCCAGCAGTGGGCAGGCCAACACTGAAGCTTTCTTT. Its translation: CASSGQANTEAFF.